This entry lists 25 T cell receptor beta chains sequenced from one sample in a study of technical replicates of blood from several donors. Clones were read by immunoSEQ multiplex PCR, and TCRdb kept only the in-frame ones, dropping some. The sample lists just under 100,000 clones, about 95% occurring once. The sample consisted of T cells isolated from PBMCs. The source of these receptors is a human donor in good health.

The V gene is TRBV7-9, the J gene TRBJ1-2, with TRBD1 matching 9 bases. This CDR3 is built from 16 residues. Unmatched junction bases numbered 12, after V lost 5 bases and J lost 5 bases. CDR1 and CDR2 (germline): SEHNR, FQNEAQ (reference sequence). In DNA form, the CDR3 reads TGTGCCAGCAGCCCCGGACAGGGGCTTACGCTTTATGGCTACACCTTC. It is translated as CASSPGQGLTLYGYTF.

The CDR3 reads CAWSGTGMDGYTF. The CDR3 nucleotides read TGTGCCTGGAGTGGGACAGGAATGGATGGCTACACCTTC. The chain recombines TRBV30 with TRBJ1-2; 7 bases are a match to TRBD1. J was trimmed by 6 bases and V by 1 base; bases with no gene match: 5. The CDR3 is 13 residues long. Germline CDR1 and CDR2: GTSNPN and SVGIG (reference sequence).

In its sample, this clone was seen once. The chain has TRBV6-6 and TRBJ2-2, with TRBD2 matching over 9 bases. The CDR3 has 14 amino acids. Germline V gene sequence: CDR1 MNHNY, CDR2 SVGAGI (reference sequence). With 4 bases clipped from V and 6 bases from J, the junction kept 3 bases outside the gene matches. The CDR3 loop is CASSSGTSSGELFF. Here the CDR3 DNA reads TGTGCCAGCAGTTCCGGGACTAGCTCCGGGGAGCTGTTTTTT.

The chain uses TRBV5-6 and TRBJ1-3; D gene unclear. The CDR3 covers 15 residues. Germline V gene sequence: CDR1 SGHDT, CDR2 YYEEEE. The V end lost 2 bases, the J end lost 1 base, and 10 bases lay between the germline ends. For the CDR3, the DNA is TGTGCCAGCAGCTTTTCCGTCAGTTCTGGAAACACCATATATTTT. This encodes CASSFSVSSGNTIYF.

The chain carries TRBV5-4 and TRBJ2-1, with TRBD2 matching over 8 bases. Germline loops: CDR1 SGHNT, CDR2 YYREEE (reference sequence). With V trimmed by 5 bases and J by 10 bases, 8 bases remained unmatched. The CDR3 sequence is 13 residues long. The CDR3 region is CASSSGGPVEQFF. CDR3 bases: TGTGCCAGCAGTTCGGGGGGGCCGGTGGAGCAGTTCTTC.

The chain links TRBV4-1 to TRBJ1-5; 9 bases agree with TRBD1. CDR1 is MGHRA, CDR2 YSYEKL, per germline. CDR3 size: 16 residues. The junction had 10 bases not matched to a gene; V was cut back by 4 bases and J by 6 bases. CDR3 DNA: TGCGCCAGCAGCCCTACAGGGGGCGCGCGGAGTCAGCCCCAGCATTTT. Translating gives CASSPTGGARSQPQHF.

This chain connects TRBV28 to TRBJ2-1, with D perhaps TRBD2 (5 bases). Trimming took 5 bases from V and 5 from J, leaving 16 bases between them. CDR3 length: 15 residues. Germline V gives CDR1 MDHEN, CDR2 SYDVKM. The CDR3, as DNA: TGTGCCAGCAGTCCGGAGGCAGTTTTAAACAATGAGCAGTTCTTC. Its protein is CASSPEAVLNNEQFF.

DNA of the CDR3: TGTGCCAGCAGCTTTTACAGGGGGGATGGCTACACCTTC. Translated, it gives CASSFYRGDGYTF. The genes are TRBV7-2 and TRBJ1-2; 8 bases line up with TRBD1. J was trimmed by 6 bases and V by 3 bases; bases with no gene match: 3. Per the germline V gene, CDR1 is SGHTA and CDR2 is FQGNSA. The CDR3 sequence is 13 residues long.

J is TRBJ1-1 and V is TRBV7-3; D perhaps matches TRBD1 (5 bases). Per germline, CDR1 SGHTA and CDR2 FQGTGA. V lost 1 base to trimming and J lost 6 bases, with 18 bases between them. The CDR3 sequence is 16 residues long. In DNA form, the CDR3 reads TGTGCCAGCAGCTTAAACGGGGGGTCCGTATATGCTGAAGCTTTCTTT. Its protein product is CASSLNGGSVYAEAFF.

The gene calls are TRBV5-4 and TRBJ2-1, with 8 bases fitting TRBD1. The CDR3 is made up of 15 amino acids. Germline V gene data show CDR1 as SGHNT and CDR2 as YYREEE (reference sequence). V was pared by 2 bases and J by 4 bases, with 5 bases of the junction left unmatched. The CDR3 is CASSFGQGKYNEQFF. CDR3 sequence (DNA): TGTGCCAGCAGCTTTGGACAGGGTAAATACAATGAGCAGTTCTTC.

This chain connects TRBV29-1 to TRBJ2-7, with 8 nucleotides matching TRBD1. The CDR3 consists of 14 residues. The junction had 9 bases not matched to a gene; V was cut back by 4 bases and J by 4 bases. Germline CDR1 and CDR2: SQVTM and ANQGSEA. The CDR3 bases are TGCAGCGTTGGAGTAACAGGGGGTTTATACGAGCAGTACTTC. Translated: CSVGVTGGLYEQYF.

The chain couples TRBV5-1 to TRBJ2-3; TRBD2 is a possible D gene (6 bases). The length of the CDR3 is 16 residues. Per the germline V gene, CDR1 is SGHRS and CDR2 is YFSETQ. Between the trimmed V and J ends, which lost 2 bases and 4 bases, there was a span of 17 bases. DNA of the CDR3: TGCGCCAGCAGCTTAGTTTGGCAGGGAGGTTCAGATACGCAGTATTTT. This sequence encodes CASSLVWQGGSDTQYF.

The J gene is TRBJ2-5, the V gene TRBV2, with 11 bases fitting TRBD2. The CDR3 extends over 14 amino acids. Germline assignment: CDR1 SNHLY and CDR2 FYNNEI. The junction had 2 bases not matched to a gene; V was cut back by 4 bases and J by 4 bases. For the CDR3, the DNA is TGTGCCAGCAGTGCCGGGACTAGCGGAGAGACCCAGTACTTC. As protein: CASSAGTSGETQYF. Drawing the rest from reference TRBV2 and TRBJ2-5, the complete variable domain is EPEVTQTPSHQVTQMGQEVILRCVPISNHLYFYWYRQILGQKVEFLVSFYNNEISEKSEIFDDQFSVERPDGSNFTLKIRSTKLEDSAMYFCASSAGTSGETQYFGPGTRLLVL.

The chain combines TRBV5-1 with TRBJ1-4; no firm D call. V was trimmed by 2 bases and J by 1 base, leaving 24 bases between them. The CDR3 totals 20 residues. Germline V lookup: CDR1 SGHRS, CDR2 YFSETQ. This CDR3 reads CASSFQASGLGRVTNEKLFF. CDR3 sequence (DNA): TGCGCCAGCAGCTTTCAAGCGTCCGGCCTCGGGCGGGTAACTAATGAAAAACTGTTTTTT.

The chain uses TRBV27 and TRBJ1-1; D is possibly TRBD1 (6 bases). Trimming took off 8 bases at V and 4 bases at J, with 20 bases between the two ends. Germline V gene data show CDR1 as MNHEY and CDR2 as SMNVEV (reference sequence). The length of the CDR3 is 15 residues. The CDR3 spells CASCKRTDVSTEAFF. CDR3 nucleotide sequence: TGTGCCAGCTGCAAAAGGACAGATGTAAGCACTGAAGCTTTCTTT.

The gene calls are TRBV5-4 and TRBJ1-2, with 8 bases identical to TRBD1. After removal of 4 bases from V and 6 bases from J, the junction contained 5 bases not matched to a gene. CDR3 length: 13 amino acids. The germline V gene encodes CDR1 SGHNT and CDR2 YYREEE (reference sequence). CDR3 loop: CASSPQGADGYTF. CDR3 in DNA: TGTGCCAGCAGCCCCCAGGGGGCGGATGGCTACACCTTC.

The V call is TRBV6-6, the J call TRBJ2-7; D is perhaps TRBD2 (5 bases). The length of the CDR3 is 13 residues. Trimming left V 4 bases short and J 0 bases short, with 7 bases between. Germline V lookup: CDR1 MNHNY, CDR2 SVGAGI (reference sequence). The CDR3 protein is CASSFGNSYEQYF. In DNA form, the CDR3 reads TGTGCCAGCAGTTTCGGGAACTCCTACGAGCAGTACTTC.

The gene calls are TRBV10-1 and TRBJ2-7, with 9 bases aligning to TRBD2. Germline V lookup: CDR1 WNHNN, CDR2 SYGVQD (reference sequence). The CDR3 has 17 residues. V gave up 2 bases and J gave up 7 bases; unmatched junction bases: 15. The CDR3 bases are TGCGCCAGCAGTGAGATCGGCGCGGCTAGCGGGGCAAGAGAGCAGTACTTC. Protein sequence: CASSEIGAASGAREQYF.

The chain joins TRBV11-2 to TRBJ2-3; possible D gene TRBD1, 5 bases. CDR3 size: 16 residues. The germline V and J ends were trimmed by 1 base and 6 bases, with 17 bases remaining between them. Germline V gene data show CDR1 as SGHAT and CDR2 as FQNNGV. In nucleotides, the CDR3 is TGTGCCAGCAGCTTAGTTGGGGCCAGTGGTTCCGATACGCAGTATTTT. This sequence encodes CASSLVGASGSDTQYF.

J is TRBJ2-2 and V is TRBV2; 8 nucleotides match TRBD2. From germline, CDR1 is SNHLY and CDR2 FYNNEI. The CDR3 length is 15 residues. Trimming removed 7 bases from V and 5 bases from J; junction bases left unmatched: 9. The CDR3 sequence is CASTGREGRTGELFF. The CDR3 DNA follows: TGTGCCAGCACGGGACGGGAGGGGAGGACCGGGGAGCTGTTTTTT. Filled out from reference TRBV2 and TRBJ2-2, the complete variable domain reads EPEVTQTPSHQVTQMGQEVILRCVPISNHLYFYWYRQILGQKVEFLVSFYNNEISEKSEIFDDQFSVERPDGSNFTLKIRSTKLEDSAMYFCASTGREGRTGELFFGEGSRLTVL.

For the CDR3, the DNA is TGTGCCAGCAGCGTGATCCGGGACAGGGCCTCCTACGAGCAGTACTTC. It encodes CASSVIRDRASYEQYF. The J gene is TRBJ2-7, the V gene TRBV9; the match to TRBD1 covers 9 bases. Germline V gene data show CDR1 as SGDLS and CDR2 as YYNGEE. Losses at the gene ends were 2 bases for V and 0 bases for J; bases not matched to a gene: 6. CDR3 length equals 16 residues.

This clone was counted once. The V and J genes are TRBV25-1 and TRBJ1-5; D may be TRBD1 (5 bases). The CDR3 spans 14 residues. The germline CDR1 and CDR2 sequences are MGHDK and SYGVNS. The V end lost 2 bases, the J end lost 0 bases, and 5 bases lay between the germline ends. The CDR3, as DNA: TGTGCCAGCAGTGAAACAGGTAGCAATCAGCCCCAGCATTTT. This codes for CASSETGSNQPQHF.

The rearrangement uses TRBV1 and TRBJ1-1; the DNA was not used to check the table's D call, TRBD1. TRBV1 is reported as a pseudogene. This CDR3 contains 13 residues. The CDR3 DNA reads as TGCACCAGCAGCCAGGGGCAGAACACTGAAGCTTTCTTT. It is translated as CTSSQGQNTEAFF.

This chain uses TRBV30 with TRBJ2-5, with 7 bases identical to TRBD2. V lost 0 bases, J lost 6 bases, and 7 bases stayed unmatched. Germline loops: CDR1 GTSNPN, CDR2 SVGIG (reference sequence). This CDR3 is 14 amino acids long. The CDR3 DNA reads as TGTGCCTGGAGTGTAGCGGGAACTATTAAGACCCAGTACTTC. This sequence encodes CAWSVAGTIKTQYF. The variable domain in full, with the rest retrieved from reference TRBV30 and TRBJ2-5, is SQTIHQWPATLVQPVGSPLSLECTVEGTSNPNLYWYRQAAGRGLQLLFYSVGIGQISSEVPQNLSASRPQDRQFILSSKKLLLSDSGFYLCAWSVAGTIKTQYFGPGTRLLVL.

The chain joins TRBV6-1 to TRBJ1-2; D might be TRBD1 (6 bases). Per germline, CDR1 MNHNS and CDR2 SASEGT. The ends were cut back, 6 bases at V and 1 base at J, with 15 bases in the middle. This CDR3 is built from 15 residues. The CDR3 loop reads CASSANRVINYGYTF. The CDR3 nucleotides are TGTGCCAGCAGCGCAAACAGGGTTATTAACTATGGCTACACCTTC.